Sequencing of this T cell receptor beta chain was carried out in a study of response to subunit inactivated influenza vaccine. This clonotype came up a few times. Germline assignment: CDR1 MDHEN and CDR2 SYDVKM. V dropped 3 bases and J dropped 2; count of bases not matched to a gene: 10. The CDR3 is 17 amino acids. TCRdb processed the RT-PCR reads anew with MiXCR; each CDR3 protein has one entry. The data hold 150,000 or so distinct CDR3 sequences, with around a tenth observed a single time. This receptor was obtained from a man aged 45 to 70 who received an inactivated influenza vaccine. The material sequenced was CD8+ T cells sorted from PBMCs, taken around 25 months after vaccination. The chain carries TRBV28 and TRBJ2-1, with 7 bases matching TRBD2. Here the CDR3 DNA reads TGTGCCAGCAGTTTTCTTGCGGGAGAAGGAACCTACAATGAGCAGTTCTTC. Residues: CASSFLAGEGTYNEQFF.